The next 18 T cell receptor beta chains were all read from a single sample in a study of vaccination effects on CD4 cells after COVID-19. Assay used: immunoSEQ multiplex PCR; TCRdb lists only in-frame clones, some missing. The sample records around 49,000 clones, about 68% being singletons. With the ViraFEST assay, the study expanded antigen-specific CD4+ T cells using viral peptide pools, then sequenced them. Scientists isolated CD4+ T cells after a roughly ten-day culture period ended. This person caught SARS-CoV-2 sometime from March to December 2020, and PCR testing confirmed the infection. No antigen is known for these receptors. The sample here was CD4+ T cells from PBMCs cultured with a peptide pool, taken before COVID-19 vaccination. All receptors come from a human donor who had a prior SARS-CoV-2 infection.

The rearrangement uses TRBV24-1 and TRBJ2-1; possibly TRBD2 for D (6 bases). The CDR3 runs to 16 residues. The germline V gene has CDR1 KGHDR and CDR2 SFDVKD. Trimming stripped 3 bases from V and 1 base from J, with 12 bases between. CDR3 in DNA: TGTGCCACCAGTGATCCCCCGGGGGATTCCTACAATGAGCAGTTCTTC. It specifies CATSDPPGDSYNEQFF.

The chain has TRBV7-9 and TRBJ1-4; D call uncertain. V gave up 1 base and J gave up 8 bases, with 11 bases separating them. Germline CDR1 and CDR2: SEHNR and FQNEAQ (reference sequence). This CDR3 comprises 14 residues. CDR3 amino acids: CASSLEGRSEKLFF. The CDR3 nucleotides are TGTGCCAGCAGCTTAGAGGGAAGATCGGAAAAACTGTTTTTT.

V is TRBV7-9 and J is TRBJ2-3; 8 positions match TRBD1. This CDR3 has 14 residues. CDR1 is SEHNR and CDR2 is FQNEAQ in the germline V gene (reference sequence). J was trimmed by 3 bases and V by 11 bases; bases with no gene match: 10. The CDR3 region has the DNA TGTGCCGGGGGAAACAGGGGGTGGACAGATACGCAGTATTTT. Amino acid sequence: CAGGNRGWTDTQYF.

The V gene is TRBV28, the J gene TRBJ2-1; D is unresolved. The V and J ends lost 3 bases and 2 bases respectively, with 8 bases between them. Germline V CDR1 and CDR2: MDHEN, SYDVKM. The CDR3 length is 14 residues. The CDR3 sequence: CASSFRSTYNEQFF. Here the CDR3 DNA reads TGTGCCAGCAGTTTTAGGTCCACCTACAATGAGCAGTTCTTC.

The chain combines TRBV18 with TRBJ2-5; D unresolved. The ends were cut back, 3 bases at V and 5 bases at J, with 7 bases in the middle. This CDR3 comprises 12 residues. Germline CDR1 and CDR2: KGHSH and LQKENI. CDR3 coding DNA: TGTGCCAGCTCACCTTTGGAGGAGACCCAGTACTTC. It codes for CASSPLEETQYF.

This clone showed up just a few times. The chain joins TRBV7-9 to TRBJ2-1, with 8 nucleotides matching TRBD2. V lost 5 bases and J lost 7; bases outside the gene matches: 7. CDR1 and CDR2 from the germline V gene are SEHNR and FQNEAQ (reference sequence). CDR3 length: 14 amino acids. The CDR3 DNA follows: TGTGCCAGCAGCCCACGACTAGCGCCAAATGAGCAGTTCTTC. Translation: CASSPRLAPNEQFF.

V and J are TRBV11-2 and TRBJ2-5; 9 bases map to TRBD1. CDR1 is SGHAT and CDR2 is FQNNGV in the germline V gene. CDR3 length: 16 amino acids. V trimming: 5 bases; J trimming: 0 bases; junction bases outside the gene matches: 7. CDR3: CASSRFDRGYQETQYF. CDR3 DNA: TGTGCCAGCAGCCGCTTCGACAGGGGGTACCAAGAGACCCAGTACTTC.

V usage is TRBV4-1 and J usage is TRBJ1-2, with D uncertain. The CDR3 covers 18 residues. Germline V CDR1 and CDR2: MGHRA, YSYEKL. Trimming shortened V by 0 bases and J by 0 bases, and 17 bases separated the two germline ends. CDR3 nucleotides: TGCGCCAGCAGCCAAGATCCTATTTACCCAGCCGCTAACTATGGCTACACCTTC. Its translation is CASSQDPIYPAANYGYTF.

The chain joins TRBV28 to TRBJ2-7; 12 nucleotides agree with TRBD2. CDR1 is MDHEN and CDR2 is SYDVKM in the germline V gene. The CDR3 is 15 residues long. After removal of 2 bases from V and 6 bases from J, the junction contained 5 bases not matched to a gene. CDR3 in amino acids: CASSLLAGGPGEQYF. The DNA for the CDR3 is TGTGCCAGCAGTTTACTAGCGGGAGGGCCAGGCGAGCAGTACTTC. Full variable domain (rest looked up from reference TRBV28 and TRBJ2-7): DVKVTQSSRYLVKRTGEKVFLECVQDMDHENMFWYRQDPGLGLRLIYFSYDVKMKEKGDIPEGYSVSREKKERFSLILESASTNQTSMYLCASSLLAGGPGEQYFGPGTRLTVT.

V and J are TRBV7-3 and TRBJ2-3; D possibly corresponds to TRBD2 (5 bases). V was cut by 4 bases and J by 0 bases, with 11 bases left in between. The CDR3 consists of 15 residues. Germline V gene lookup returns CDR1 SGHTA and CDR2 FQGTGA. The CDR3 spells CASSSRRTSTDTQYF. The DNA for the CDR3 is TGTGCCAGCAGCTCTAGACGGACTAGCACAGATACGCAGTATTTT.

This sequence joins TRBV5-4 and TRBJ2-5; either TRBD1 or TRBD2 may fit D (5 bases each). The germline CDR1 and CDR2 sequences are SGHNT and YYREEE (reference sequence). The V end lost 3 bases, the J end lost 1 base, and 16 bases lay between the germline ends. The CDR3 has 16 amino acids. Here the CDR3 DNA reads TGTGCCAGCAGCTCCGGGACGTTTAGAATCCAAGAGACCCAGTACTTC. Its protein is CASSSGTFRIQETQYF.

The sample holds one count of this clone. The rearrangement uses TRBV6-2 or TRBV6-3 and TRBJ1-2; no clear D. CDR1 and CDR2 (germline): MNHEY, SVGEGT. Trimming left V 5 bases short and J 8 bases short, with 15 bases between. The CDR3 length is 13 residues. The CDR3: CASSTDIGGGYTF. Here the CDR3 DNA reads TGTGCCAGCAGTACAGACATCGGCGGAGGCTACACCTTC.

V and J are TRBV6-1 and TRBJ1-2, with D perhaps TRBD1 (6 bases). This CDR3 region has 14 residues. CDR1 and CDR2 from the germline V gene are MNHNS and SASEGT. Trimming cost V 2 bases and J 6 bases, with 13 bases left between them. CDR3 loop: CASSENHRADGYTF. CDR3 in DNA: TGTGCCAGCAGTGAAAACCACAGGGCAGATGGCTACACCTTC.

This chain connects TRBV19 to TRBJ1-6; TRBD1 aligns across 9 bases. Germline-derived CDR1 and CDR2 are LNHDA and SQIVND (reference sequence). This CDR3 has 16 amino acids. Trimming cost V 6 bases and J 8 bases; bases outside gene matches: 11. As DNA, the CDR3 is TGTGCCAGTAGGGAGCCGGGACAGGGTTTCTATTCACCCCTCCACTTT. It specifies CASREPGQGFYSPLHF.

This clone turned up a few times. The V call is TRBV2, the J call TRBJ1-4, with 7 nucleotides matching TRBD1. Germline V gives CDR1 SNHLY, CDR2 FYNNEI. CDR3 length: 15 amino acids. J gave up 4 bases and V 5 bases, and 7 bases lay outside the gene matches. CDR3 protein: CASSKGGTVNEKLFF. The CDR3 region has the DNA TGTGCCAGCAGTAAAGGAGGGACAGTTAATGAAAAACTGTTTTTT.

This clone was detected a few times. The J gene is TRBJ2-2, the V gene TRBV11-2, with D possibly matching TRBD2 (6 bases). This CDR3 contains 15 residues. The V end lost 5 bases, the J end lost 1 base, and 11 bases lay between the germline ends. CDR1 SGHAT and CDR2 FQNNGV come from the germline V gene. CDR3 sequence: CASSQLALNTGELFF. The CDR3 nucleotides read TGTGCCAGCAGCCAACTAGCCCTGAACACCGGGGAGCTGTTTTTT.

J is TRBJ1-1 and V is TRBV28, with D perhaps TRBD1 (5 bases). Trimming stripped 8 bases from V and 1 base from J, with 14 bases between. Germline CDR1 reads MDHEN; CDR2 reads SYDVKM. CDR3 size: 14 residues. The CDR3 region has the DNA TGTGCCAGCTTGAGGTGGGACGGGAACACTGAAGCTTTCTTT. Translated, it gives CASLRWDGNTEAFF.

There are a few counts of this clone. Within the sample, other DNA sequences also encode this same CDR3. The chain couples TRBV4-3 to TRBJ1-1; D gene uncertain. Germline V gene data show CDR1 as LGHNA and CDR2 as YSLEER. The CDR3 totals 13 residues. Deletions cut 0 bases from V and 1 base from J, with 3 bases between. CDR3 coding DNA: TGCGCCAGCAGCCAAGACAGGAACACTGAAGCTTTCTTT. Residues: CASSQDRNTEAFF.